The 25 T cell receptor beta chains presented below share a single source sample, sequenced in a study of OX40 agonist ivuxolimab in advanced cancers. TCRdb keeps only in-frame clones here, not all; method: immunoSEQ multiplex PCR. The sample includes 48,000 or so clones, 85% to 90% of them seen just once. This sample comprised CD4+ or CD8+ T cells sorted from blood, obtained in a trial of the OX40 agonist ivuxolimab. The receptor source for this set is an adult with an advanced solid tumor such as melanoma, head and neck, liver or kidney cancer.

The CDR3 sequence: CASSQATSSGELFF. CDR3 sequence (DNA): TGTGCCAGCAGCCAGGCAACTAGCAGCGGGGAGCTGTTTTTT. This sequence joins TRBV4-2 and TRBJ2-2; D might be TRBD2 (6 bases). CDR3 length: 14 residues. V was trimmed by 3 bases and J by 7 bases, leaving 12 bases between them. Germline lookup yields CDR1 LGHNA and CDR2 YNFKEQ.

The chain links TRBV7-8 to TRBJ2-1; D unresolved. CDR1 and CDR2 (germline): SGHVS, FQNEAQ. The CDR3 loop spans 13 amino acids. Trimming took off 3 bases at V and 5 bases at J, with 8 bases between the two ends. The CDR3 DNA sequence: TGTGCCAGCAGCTTTGAGGCGCACAATGAGCAGTTCTTC. The encoded protein is CASSFEAHNEQFF.

This CDR3 is CASSPTGETEAFF. The CDR3 DNA is TGTGCCAGCAGTCCTACAGGGGAAACTGAAGCTTTCTTT. The V and J genes are TRBV28 and TRBJ1-1; 7 bases are shared with TRBD1. Trimming cost V 5 bases and J 5 bases; bases outside gene matches: 5. The CDR3 covers 13 residues. CDR1 is MDHEN, CDR2 SYDVKM, per germline.

The rearrangement uses TRBV7-9 and TRBJ2-7, with no clear D. Germline V gives CDR1 SEHNR, CDR2 FQNEAQ (reference sequence). V lost 1 base and J 0 bases, leaving 4 bases between the germline ends. The CDR3 sequence is 13 residues long. DNA for the CDR3: TGTGCCAGCAGCTTAGGATACTCCTACGAGCAGTACTTC. The encoded protein is CASSLGYSYEQYF.

This chain connects TRBV5-6 to TRBJ1-2; tentative D call: TRBD1 (6 bases). Germline V CDR1 and CDR2: SGHDT, YYEEEE. Trimming stripped 0 bases from V and 4 bases from J, with 13 bases between. The CDR3 runs 15 residues. CDR3 residues: CASSLATDSLYGYTF. The CDR3 DNA reads as TGTGCCAGCAGCTTGGCCACGGACAGTCTCTATGGCTACACCTTC.

This chain uses TRBV12-2 with TRBJ2-7; the table calls TRBD2, which could not be checked here. TRBV12-2 is a documented pseudogene. The CDR3 sequence is 12 residues long. The CDR3 loop reads CASRLVPGEQYF. CDR3 nucleotide sequence: TGTGCAAGTCGCTTAGTACCCGGCGAGCAGTACTTC.

CDR3 nucleotides: TGTGCCAGCAGCTTCCCGGGACTAGCGGGGGGGGAGCAGTACTTC. Amino acids: CASSFPGLAGGEQYF. The chain uses TRBV7-2 and TRBJ2-7, with 16 bases lining up with TRBD2. After removal of 3 bases from V and 7 bases from J, the junction contained 3 bases not matched to a gene. Germline CDR1 and CDR2: SGHTA and FQGNSA. The CDR3 runs 15 residues.

This sequence joins TRBV5-1 and TRBJ2-3; 7 nucleotides line up with TRBD1. J gave up 4 bases and V 0 bases, and 2 bases lay outside the gene matches. Germline V gene data show CDR1 as SGHRS and CDR2 as YFSETQ. The CDR3 spans 14 residues. The CDR3 sequence is CASSLGQGADTQYF. The CDR3, as DNA: TGCGCCAGCAGCTTGGGACAGGGAGCAGATACGCAGTATTTT.

This rearrangement joins TRBV23-1 to TRBJ2-5; no reliable D call. TRBV23-1 is known as an ORF, though its function is uncertain. The germline V and J ends were trimmed by 3 bases and 3 bases, with 5 bases remaining between them. CDR3 length equals 12 residues. The CDR3 DNA follows: TGCGCCAGCAGTCAGCTAAAAGAGACCCAGTACTTC. The encoded protein is CASSQLKETQYF.

This chain connects TRBV9 to TRBJ2-2; D unresolved. The germline V gene has CDR1 SGDLS and CDR2 YYNGEE. V was cut by 0 bases and J by 2 bases, with 11 bases left in between. This CDR3 comprises 16 residues. The CDR3 nucleotides are TGTGCCAGCAGCGTAGACGTGCGGAGCAACACCGGGGAGCTGTTTTTT. The encoded protein is CASSVDVRSNTGELFF.

This rearrangement joins TRBV10-3 to TRBJ2-7; D remains unclear. Germline CDR1 reads ENHRY; CDR2 reads SYGVKD. Trimming pared 0 bases from V and 4 bases from J, leaving 4 bases between. This CDR3 region has 12 residues. CDR3 coding DNA: TGTGCCATCAGTGAGTCGAATTACGAGCAGTACTTC. This codes for CAISESNYEQYF.

This chain connects TRBV10-1 to TRBJ2-3; 8 bases are a match to TRBD2. Germline values: CDR1 WNHNN, CDR2 SYGVQD (reference sequence). Trimming took 3 bases from V and 6 from J; bases not matched to a gene: 14. The CDR3 totals 17 residues. This CDR3 is CASSELTGGVLSDTQYF. As DNA, the CDR3 is TGCGCCAGCAGTGAATTGACGGGGGGGGTTCTTTCGGATACGCAGTATTTT.

The chain is built from TRBV27 and TRBJ2-5; D not resolved. The ends were cut back, 3 bases at V and 1 base at J, with 12 bases in the middle. CDR1 and CDR2 (germline): MNHEY, SMNVEV (reference sequence). CDR3 length: 15 amino acids. The CDR3 protein is CASSLSVLPQETQYF. The CDR3 nucleotides are TGTGCCAGCAGTTTGAGTGTTTTACCCCAAGAGACCCAGTACTTC.

The chain uses TRBV5-6 and TRBJ1-2; 9 bases match TRBD1. The V gene's germline CDR1 is SGHDT and CDR2 YYEEEE. CDR3 length: 15 amino acids. V was clipped by 4 bases and J by 2 bases; unmatched bases: 6. The CDR3 sequence is CASSLRDRDNYGYTF. Here the CDR3 DNA reads TGTGCCAGCAGCCTCCGGGACAGGGACAACTATGGCTACACCTTC.

The chain has TRBV20-1 and TRBJ2-1, with D perhaps matching TRBD1 (6 bases). The CDR3 totals 11 residues. V was cut by 0 bases and J by 14 bases, with 11 bases left in between. Germline V gives CDR1 DFQATT, CDR2 SNEGSKA (reference sequence). The DNA for the CDR3 is TGCAGTGCTAGAGAACAGGGAATTGAGTTCTTC. Translated, it gives CSAREQGIEFF.

V gene TRBV28 combines with J gene TRBJ1-1; D not certain. CDR3 length: 14 amino acids. CDR1 and CDR2 from the germline V gene are MDHEN and SYDVKM. Between the trimmed V and J ends, which lost 7 bases and 1 base, there was a span of 13 bases. The CDR3 nucleotides are TGTGCCAGCACCCCTCGTGGGCCGAACACTGAAGCTTTCTTT. It codes for CASTPRGPNTEAFF.

V gene TRBV2 combines with J gene TRBJ2-2; maybe TRBD1 (6 bases). CDR1 and CDR2 from the germline V gene are SNHLY and FYNNEI. V lost 7 bases to trimming and J lost 0 bases, with 12 bases between them. CDR3 length: 15 amino acids. As DNA, the CDR3 is TGTGCCAGCACCCCCGGACAGTCGAACACCGGGGAGCTGTTTTTT. This codes for CASTPGQSNTGELFF.

The chain joins TRBV6-5 to TRBJ1-1, with 8 bases aligning to TRBD1. After removal of 5 bases from V and 5 bases from J, the junction contained 10 bases not matched to a gene. Germline V gene lookup returns CDR1 MNHEY and CDR2 SVGAGI. CDR3 length equals 15 residues. The CDR3 protein is CASSHYTGGLTEAFF. CDR3 coding DNA: TGTGCCAGCAGTCACTACACAGGGGGTTTGACTGAAGCTTTCTTT.

This clone came up once. J is TRBJ2-7 and V is TRBV6-1; the D is unclear. This CDR3 is 13 amino acids long. CDR1 and CDR2 (germline): MNHNS, SASEGT. V dropped 2 bases and J dropped 0 bases, with 5 bases sitting between them. CDR3 loop: CASSEYSSYEQYF. The CDR3 coding sequence is TGTGCCAGCAGTGAATACAGCTCCTACGAGCAGTACTTC.

J is TRBJ1-1 and V is TRBV27, with TRBD1 matching over 7 bases. CDR3 length equals 14 residues. V gave up 5 bases and J gave up 7 bases; unmatched junction bases: 10. Germline V gives CDR1 MNHEY, CDR2 SMNVEV (reference sequence). CDR3 loop: CASSPTTGFNEAFF. The CDR3 nucleotides are TGTGCCAGCAGTCCCACGACAGGGTTTAATGAAGCTTTCTTT.

The chain carries TRBV30 and TRBJ2-2; D is perhaps TRBD1 or TRBD2 (7 bases each). CDR3 length: 15 residues. Looked up from germline, CDR1 is GTSNPN and CDR2 is SVGIG (reference sequence). V shed 4 bases and J shed 9 bases, with 21 bases lying between them. CDR3 coding DNA: TGTGCCTGGACCTCAGGGCGGGGGACAGACCGGGAGCTGTTTTTT. It codes for CAWTSGRGTDRELFF.

In DNA form, the CDR3 reads TGTGCCAGCAGGGTGGGCCAGGGAAGGTACGAGCAGTACTTC. Protein sequence: CASRVGQGRYEQYF. J is TRBJ2-7 and V is TRBV7-8; possible D gene TRBD1, 5 bases. Germline V gene data show CDR1 as SGHVS and CDR2 as FQNEAQ. The CDR3 consists of 14 residues. Trimming pared 6 bases from V and 4 bases from J, leaving 16 bases between. The full variable domain, in which reference TRBV7-8 and TRBJ2-7 provide the parts outside the CDR3, is GAGVSQSPRYKVAKRGQDVALRCDPISGHVSLFWYQQALGQGPEFLTYFQNEAQLDKSGLPSDRFFAERPEGSVSTLKIQRTQQEDSAVYLCASRVGQGRYEQYFGPGTRLTVT.

The rearrangement links TRBV25-1 to TRBJ2-5; TRBD2 matches at 7 bases. CDR1 and CDR2 (germline): MGHDK, SYGVNS. V shed 3 bases and J 5 bases; nucleotides not matched to a gene: 12. This CDR3 contains 16 residues. This CDR3 reads CASSEGRVSLPETQYF. CDR3 DNA sequence: TGTGCCAGCAGTGAGGGGAGGGTTAGTCTTCCGGAGACCCAGTACTTC.

The CDR3 bases are TGTGCCAGCAGTATCAGAGTCCCCTCCTACGAGCAGTACTTC. Its translation is CASSIRVPSYEQYF. J is TRBJ2-7 and V is TRBV27, with D uncertain. Germline CDR1 reads MNHEY; CDR2 reads SMNVEV (reference sequence). This CDR3 region has 14 residues. Deletions cut 5 bases from V and 0 bases from J, with 11 bases between.

This rearrangement joins TRBV12-1 to TRBJ2-7; the D call TRBD1 from the table was never checked on the DNA. TRBV12-1 is annotated as a pseudogene. The CDR3 has 14 residues. Here the CDR3 reads CASSRRGCVGEQYF. The DNA for the CDR3 is TGTGCCAGCAGCCGCAGGGGCTGTGTTGGGGAGCAGTACTTC.